Each of the 18 T cell receptor beta chains below was sequenced from the same sample in a study of technical replicates of blood from a few donors. Some clones are missing from TCRdb's copy, which holds only in-frame ones; the method was immunoSEQ multiplex PCR. The sample lists more than 90,000 clones, 90% to 97% seen once, with about 0.38% in the top ten. Source material: T cells isolated from PBMCs. These receptors came from a human donor in good health.

This clone was observed once. The chain uses TRBV5-6 and TRBJ2-2; 9 nucleotides align to TRBD2. There are 19 residues in the CDR3. V lost 4 bases to trimming and J lost 1 base; unmatched junction nucleotides: 14. Germline V gene lookup returns CDR1 SGHDT and CDR2 YYEEEE. The CDR3 protein is CASSPHWGVTSGNTGELFF. The CDR3 bases are TGTGCCAGCAGCCCGCATTGGGGGGTGACTAGCGGGAACACCGGGGAGCTGTTTTTT.

The chain joins TRBV6-5 to TRBJ1-2; D possibly corresponds to TRBD1 (5 bases). CDR3 length: 13 residues. The V end was cut by 2 bases, the J end by 7 bases, with 11 bases between. The germline gives CDR1 MNHEY, CDR2 SVGAGI. The CDR3 region is CASSYDGGGGYTF. DNA of the CDR3: TGTGCCAGCAGTTACGATGGGGGGGGTGGCTACACCTTC.

The chain joins TRBV19 to TRBJ2-2; TRBD2 matches 8 bases. V trimming: 7 bases; J trimming: 1 base; junction bases outside the gene matches: 5. CDR3 length: 15 amino acids. Germline V gives CDR1 LNHDA, CDR2 SQIVND (reference sequence). The CDR3 loop reads CASTGSGRNTGELFF. The CDR3, as DNA: TGTGCCAGTACCGGAAGCGGGAGGAACACCGGGGAGCTGTTTTTT.

J is TRBJ1-1 and V is TRBV6-1; weak D call: TRBD1 (5 bases). V dropped 6 bases and J dropped 2 bases, with 13 bases sitting between them. The germline CDR1 and CDR2 sequences are MNHNS and SASEGT. The CDR3 is 14 residues long. CDR3 nucleotide sequence: TGTGCCAGCAGAGCCGGGACTTCAAACACTGAAGCTTTCTTT. Its translation: CASRAGTSNTEAFF.

The chain uses TRBV15 and TRBJ1-5; 7 bases map to TRBD1. V dropped 2 bases and J dropped 2; count of bases not matched to a gene: 3. This CDR3 is built from 15 residues. In germline, CDR1 is LNHNV, CDR2 YYDKDF (reference sequence). CDR3 region: CATSRSGGGNQPQHF. The CDR3 DNA reads TGTGCCACCAGCAGATCAGGGGGTGGCAATCAGCCCCAGCATTTT.

The rearrangement links TRBV6-5 to TRBJ2-3; D unclear. Germline lookup yields CDR1 MNHEY and CDR2 SVGAGI. V gave up 7 bases and J gave up 3 bases, with 8 bases separating them. The CDR3 loop spans 12 amino acids. The CDR3 coding sequence is TGTGCCAGCACCTTAACAACAGATACGCAGTATTTT. Translating it yields CASTLTTDTQYF.

V is TRBV4-2 and J is TRBJ2-3; 8 bases agree with TRBD1. Germline loops: CDR1 LGHNA, CDR2 YNFKEQ. CDR3 size: 18 residues. The V gene end was trimmed by 0 bases and the J gene end by 7 bases; junction bases not matched to a gene: 15. For the CDR3, the DNA is TGTGCCAGCAGCCAAGATGGGGTGACAGGGGTTGGGTATCATACGCAGTATTTT. Translated, it gives CASSQDGVTGVGYHTQYF.

The chain combines TRBV27 with TRBJ2-5; 8 bases are shared with TRBD2. This CDR3 spans 15 amino acids. The V and J ends lost 2 bases and 1 base, in that order; junction bases with no gene match: 3. Germline CDR1 and CDR2: MNHEY and SMNVEV (reference sequence). CDR3 protein: CASSLAGGRQETQYF. The CDR3 nucleotides are TGTGCCAGCAGTTTAGCGGGAGGACGCCAAGAGACCCAGTACTTC.

This chain joins TRBV9 and TRBJ2-3; 12 positions match TRBD2. The CDR3 sequence is 16 residues long. From germline, CDR1 is SGDLS and CDR2 YYNGEE. V lost 0 bases to trimming and J lost 3 bases; unmatched junction nucleotides: 2. CDR3 DNA: TGTGCCAGCAGCGTAGGACTAGCGGGAGTAACAGATACGCAGTATTTT. Translating it yields CASSVGLAGVTDTQYF.

The chain has TRBV19 and TRBJ1-4; 10 bases map to TRBD1. The CDR3 length is 15 residues. The ends lost 7 bases at V and 4 bases at J; junction bases unmatched: 6. Germline V gene lookup returns CDR1 LNHDA and CDR2 SQIVND (reference sequence). CDR3 nucleotide sequence: TGTGCCAGTAACCTGGGGGACAGGGGTAATGAAAAACTGTTTTTT. It yields the protein CASNLGDRGNEKLFF.

The chain couples TRBV4-1 to TRBJ1-1; D is possibly TRBD1 (6 bases). Germline V gene sequence: CDR1 MGHRA, CDR2 YSYEKL. The CDR3 runs 15 residues. Trimming took off 3 bases at V and 5 bases at J, with 16 bases between the two ends. The CDR3 protein is CASSQETGSRTEAFF. The CDR3 DNA sequence: TGCGCCAGCAGCCAGGAAACAGGGTCTAGGACTGAAGCTTTCTTT.

This clone was seen only a few times. V usage is TRBV6-1 and J usage is TRBJ1-5, with D uncertain. Looked up from germline, CDR1 is MNHNS and CDR2 is SASEGT. The length of the CDR3 is 14 residues. V was shortened by 4 bases and J by 7 bases, with 14 bases between the two germline ends. The CDR3 is CASSVSGNSQPQHF. The DNA for the CDR3 is TGTGCCAGCAGTGTGTCGGGGAATAGCCAGCCCCAGCATTTT.

The chain uses TRBV14 and TRBJ1-1, with D possibly TRBD1 on 6 matching bases. This CDR3 has 12 amino acids. From germline, CDR1 is SGHDN and CDR2 FVKESK. The V end was cut by 4 bases, the J end by 7 bases, with 10 bases between. As DNA, the CDR3 is TGTGCCAGCAGCCGTACAGGGATTGAAGCTTTCTTT. This translates into CASSRTGIEAFF.

The chain combines TRBV6-5 with TRBJ2-7; D might be TRBD2 (6 bases). Trimming stripped 5 bases from V and 2 bases from J, with 16 bases between. This CDR3 has 15 residues. Germline lookup yields CDR1 MNHEY and CDR2 SVGAGI. The CDR3 coding sequence is TGTGCCAGCAGTCGCCGGGGGACGGGGACCTACGAGCAGTACTTC. Translating gives CASSRRGTGTYEQYF.

The rearrangement uses TRBV7-2 and TRBJ2-1; 7 nucleotides match TRBD2. V shed 4 bases and J 0 bases; nucleotides not matched to a gene: 9. CDR1 and CDR2 (germline): SGHTA, FQGNSA. This CDR3 has 17 amino acids. The DNA of the CDR3 is TGTGCCAGCAGCTCCTACCGGGGGGTCGGCTCCTACAATGAGCAGTTCTTC. Translation gives CASSSYRGVGSYNEQFF.

The gene calls are TRBV19 and TRBJ1-5; D not resolved. CDR1 and CDR2 (germline): LNHDA, SQIVND (reference sequence). Trimming took off 3 bases at V and 0 bases at J, with 9 bases between the two ends. The CDR3 has 15 amino acids. The CDR3 reads CASSMADYSNQPQHF. The CDR3 DNA sequence: TGTGCCAGTAGTATGGCCGATTATAGCAATCAGCCCCAGCATTTT.

This clone has just one count. This sequence joins TRBV9 and TRBJ2-6, with D hard to call. There are 14 residues in the CDR3. Germline-derived CDR1 and CDR2 are SGDLS and YYNGEE. The ends were cut back, 2 bases at V and 1 base at J, with 4 bases in the middle. Written as DNA, the CDR3 is TGTGCCAGCAGCGTTCAGTCTGGGGCCAACGTCCTGACTTTC. Amino acid sequence: CASSVQSGANVLTF.

The rearrangement uses TRBV7-2 and TRBJ2-1, with D tentatively TRBD2 (6 bases). CDR3 size: 15 residues. Germline CDR1 and CDR2: SGHTA and FQGNSA. Trimming pared 0 bases from V and 3 bases from J, leaving 9 bases between. The CDR3 nucleotides read TGTGCCAGCAGCTTAGCAGCGGGCGACTACAATGAGCAGTTCTTC. The encoded protein is CASSLAAGDYNEQFF.